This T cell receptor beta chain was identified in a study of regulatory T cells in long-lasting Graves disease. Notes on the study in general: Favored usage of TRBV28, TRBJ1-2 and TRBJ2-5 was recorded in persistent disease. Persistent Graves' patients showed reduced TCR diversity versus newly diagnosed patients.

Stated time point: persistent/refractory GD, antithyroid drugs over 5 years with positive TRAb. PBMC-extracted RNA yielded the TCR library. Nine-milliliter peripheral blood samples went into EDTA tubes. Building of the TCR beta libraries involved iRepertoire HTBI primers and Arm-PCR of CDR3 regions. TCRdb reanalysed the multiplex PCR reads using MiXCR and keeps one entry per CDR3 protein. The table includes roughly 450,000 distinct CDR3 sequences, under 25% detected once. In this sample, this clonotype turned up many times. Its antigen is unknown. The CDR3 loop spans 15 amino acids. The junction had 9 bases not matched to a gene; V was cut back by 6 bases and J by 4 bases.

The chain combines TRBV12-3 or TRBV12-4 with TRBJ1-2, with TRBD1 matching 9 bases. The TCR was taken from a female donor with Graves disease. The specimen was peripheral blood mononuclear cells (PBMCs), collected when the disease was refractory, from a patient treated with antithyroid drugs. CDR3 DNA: TGTGCCAGCAGCTATACCCCGACAGGGGGCTATGGCTACACCTTC. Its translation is CASSYTPTGGYGYTF.